The 8 T cell receptor beta chains in this list originate from one sample, sequenced in a study of blood T cell repertoires in COVID-19. Profiled with immunoSEQ multiplex PCR; TCRdb holds only in-frame clones, not every one. The sample records 50,000 to 65,000 clones, 86% being singletons. The source material was peripheral blood. These receptors originate from a man aged 50 to 59 with active COVID-19.

The V and J genes are TRBV2 and TRBJ2-4; the match to TRBD1 covers 8 bases. The V and J ends lost 7 bases and 5 bases, in that order; junction bases with no gene match: 4. The CDR3 spans 13 residues. Germline V gene lookup returns CDR1 SNHLY and CDR2 FYNNEI. CDR3 bases: TGTGCCAGCACCCTGGACAGGGAAAACATTCAGTACTTC. Amino acid sequence: CASTLDRENIQYF. The entire variable domain, with the rest obtained from reference TRBV2 and TRBJ2-4, is as follows: EPEVTQTPSHQVTQMGQEVILRCVPISNHLYFYWYRQILGQKVEFLVSFYNNEISEKSEIFDDQFSVERPDGSNFTLKIRSTKLEDSAMYFCASTLDRENIQYFGAGTRLSVL.

The genes are TRBV5-3 and TRBJ1-1; TRBD1 is a possible D gene (6 bases). TRBV5-3 is annotated as an ORF whose role is uncertain. The CDR3 runs to 12 residues. The V end was cut by 3 bases, the J end by 10 bases, with 13 bases between. The CDR3 DNA sequence: TGTGCCAGAAGCTCCACAGGGTGGAGAGCTTTCTTT. This translates into CARSSTGWRAFF.

The CDR3 loop is CASSLAGYRGKYNEQFF. As DNA, the CDR3 is TGTGCCAGCAGCTTGGCGGGTTACAGGGGGAAGTACAATGAGCAGTTCTTC. The rearrangement uses TRBV5-6 and TRBJ2-1; 8 nucleotides agree with TRBD1. CDR1 is SGHDT and CDR2 is YYEEEE in the germline V gene. CDR3 size: 17 residues. Unmatched junction bases numbered 9, after V lost 0 bases and J lost 4 bases.

The CDR3 bases are TGTGCCAGCAGTGAAGACAGGGGGCGATTTAAGGATGGCTACACCTTC. Its translation is CASSEDRGRFKDGYTF. The J gene is TRBJ1-2, the V gene TRBV6-1, with 9 positions matching TRBD1. The CDR3 runs to 16 residues. After removal of 1 base from V and 6 bases from J, the junction contained 9 bases not matched to a gene. CDR1 is MNHNS and CDR2 is SASEGT in the germline V gene.

This clone appeared a few times. The CDR3: CASSHSARAQYF. DNA of the CDR3: TGTGCCAGCAGCCATAGCGCTAGGGCGCAGTACTTC. The chain joins TRBV3-1 (or the pseudogene TRBV3-2) to TRBJ2-7; D is perhaps TRBD2 (5 bases). Germline CDR1 and CDR2: LGHDT and YNNKEL (reference sequence). V was shortened by 3 bases and J by 9 bases, with 12 bases between the two germline ends. The CDR3 has 12 residues.

The chain combines TRBV11-2 with TRBJ2-1; 7 nucleotides align to TRBD1. V was clipped by 1 base and J by 2 bases; unmatched bases: 5. In germline, CDR1 is SGHAT, CDR2 FQNNGV. The CDR3 runs 16 residues. The CDR3 loop reads CASSLGDSLTYNEQFF. CDR3 in DNA: TGTGCCAGCAGCTTAGGGGACAGCTTAACCTACAATGAGCAGTTCTTC.

This chain links TRBV5-1 with TRBJ2-7; D remains ambiguous. Germline lookup yields CDR1 SGHRS and CDR2 YFSETQ. The CDR3 is made up of 12 amino acids. V shed 7 bases and J shed 7 bases, with 15 bases lying between them. CDR3 protein: CASGLEPREQYF. As DNA, the CDR3 is TGCGCCAGCGGGCTTGAGCCAAGGGAGCAGTACTTC.

The rearrangement links TRBV19 to TRBJ1-2; maybe TRBD1 (5 bases). Trimming cost V 6 bases and J 4 bases, with 12 bases left between them. From germline, CDR1 is LNHDA and CDR2 SQIVND (reference sequence). The CDR3 runs 13 residues. The CDR3 nucleotides are TGTGCCAGTAGGGAGGGACCGGTCTATGGCTACACCTTC. Amino acids: CASREGPVYGYTF.